The rows below give T cell receptor beta chains drawn from one sample of a study of control samples from healthy donors and cancer patients. TCRdb keeps only in-frame clones here, not all; method: immunoSEQ multiplex PCR. Found here are 50,000 to 65,000 clones, 90% of them singletons; the top ten hold roughly 1.2%. The sample was PBMCs. Every receptor here comes from a woman aged 45-60 years with colorectal cancer. CDR3s include the opening cysteine and the closing phenylalanine or tryptophan. The order of the fields is D gene, J gene, V gene, clone size, CDR3 DNA, CDR3 protein. A D gene is named only where the DNA matches it firmly. Clone size is stated in some rows and not others, as once, few, many or a class when expanded.

>TRBD1|TRBJ1-1|TRBV25-1|.
TGTGCCAGCAGTGAAGGACAGGGGACAACGAACACTGAAGCTTTCTTT
CASSEGQGTTNTEAFF
>.|TRBJ1-1|TRBV10-3|.
TGTGCCATCAGTGACTCAGTGAACACTGAAGCTTTCTTT
CAISDSVNTEAFF
>.|TRBJ1-2|TRBV29-1|.
TGCAGCGTTGAAGAGGGAACTAACTATGGCTACACCTTC
CSVEEGTNYGYTF
>.|TRBJ1-1|TRBV19|.
TGTGCCAGTAGTGCCGGACTCCTGAACACTGAAGCTTTCTTT
CASSAGLLNTEAFF
>.|TRBJ1-3|TRBV19|few
TGTGCCAGTAGTATCATTGCCAGGGAGAACACCATATATTTT
CASSIIARENTIYF
>TRBD1|TRBJ2-7|TRBV2|.
TGTGCCAGCAGTGGGCGCCAGGGGAGACAGGGCTCCTACGAGCAGTACTTC
CASSGRQGRQGSYEQYF
>.|TRBJ1-5|TRBV27|few
TGTGCCAGCAGTTACAGGGTCTTTCAGCCCCAGCATTTT
CASSYRVFQPQHF
>TRBD2|TRBJ2-1|TRBV5-1|.
TGCGCCAGCAGCGGCGGGACTAGCGGGAGCTCCTACAATGAGCAGTTCTTC
CASSGGTSGSSYNEQFF
>.|TRBJ2-5|TRBV19|.
TGTGCCAGTGGTCAGGGGATGGCCCAAGAGACCCAGTACTTC
CASGQGMAQETQYF
>.|TRBJ1-1|TRBV3-1/TRBV3-2|.
TGTGCCAGCAGTCCAAGCAGGGGAAGGTTCGCTGAAGCTTTCTTT
CASSPSRGRFAEAFF
>TRBD1|TRBJ1-5|TRBV2|.
TGTGCCAGCAACCGACAGGGCAGTCAGCCCCAGCATTTT
CASNRQGSQPQHF
>.|TRBJ2-2|TRBV28|.
TGTGCCAGCAGGACCGTCCTTACCGGGGAGCTGTTTTTT
CASRTVLTGELFF
>.|TRBJ1-4|TRBV2|.
TGTGCCAGCCGGACAAACGGGGCGGAAAAACTGTTTTTT
CASRTNGAEKLFF
>TRBD1|TRBJ2-2|TRBV7-8|.
TGTGCCAGCAGCCAGGGACAGCACACCGGGGAGCTGTTTTTT
CASSQGQHTGELFF
>TRBD1|TRBJ1-1|TRBV9|.
TGTGCCAGCAGCGAGGGACAGGGTCTTAGCACTGAAGCTTTCTTT
CASSEGQGLSTEAFF
>TRBD1|TRBJ1-2|TRBV7-6|.
TGTGCCAGCAGCTTATCCGGGACAGGACCTCGGGGCTACACCTTC
CASSLSGTGPRGYTF
>.|TRBJ1-3|TRBV7-9|.
TGTGCCAGCAGCCCCCTCGACACCATATATTTT
CASSPLDTIYF
>TRBD1|TRBJ1-2|TRBV25-1|.
TGTGCCAGCAGCTCCGGGACAGGGCTTGGTGGCTACACCTTC
CASSSGTGLGGYTF
>.|TRBJ2-1|TRBV30|once
TGTGCCTGGAGCAGCCCCAATGAGCAGTTCTTC
CAWSSPNEQFF
>.|TRBJ1-1|TRBV19|.
TGTGCCAGTAGTACCACCGCGTGGTCTGAAGCTTTCTTT
CASSTTAWSEAFF
>.|TRBJ2-3|TRBV5-1|.
TGCGCCAGCAGTCTTACACTCCAGGCGGCGCAGTATTTT
CASSLTLQAAQYF
>.|TRBJ2-3|TRBV29-1|.
TGCAGCGTTGAAGAGGAGGTAACCCCGGGAGATACGCAGTATTTT
CSVEEEVTPGDTQYF
>.|TRBJ2-7|TRBV2|.
TGTGCCAGCAATCGACGCACGACGCCCGAGCAGTACTTC
CASNRRTTPEQYF
>.|TRBJ2-1|TRBV16|.
TGTGCCAGCAGCCAATTGCTGGGGGGCAATGAGCAGTTCTTC
CASSQLLGGNEQFF